The clone carrying this TCR beta chain has just a few counts. Donors in Cohort 3 who had recovered were those with two negative PCRs, healthcare professional clearance, or resolution of their symptoms. Original processing notes: Amplification of reference gene primers provided the estimated nucleated cell counts. The assay was immunoSEQ multiplex PCR, and TCRdb's table has in-frame clones only and misses some. V, J and clone size are those of that table, while D and trimming were read from the DNA. The sample carries around 130,000 clones, over 80% recorded once. The sample comes from a study of blood T cell repertoires in COVID-19. Overall study context: Acute-phase and convalescent COVID-19 samples originated in the United States, Italy and Spain.

The CDR3 covers 13 residues. Germline assignment: CDR1 ENHRY and CDR2 SYGVKD. Trimming left V 11 bases short and J 9 bases short, with 17 bases between. The source is a man younger than 45 who had recovered from COVID-19. Sequenced input: PBMCs or T cells enriched from blood (not recorded which). J is TRBJ1-6 and V is TRBV10-3; D perhaps matches TRBD1 (6 bases). The chain's CDR3 is CASSGGGGSPLHF. The CDR3 nucleotides read TGTGCCTCCTCTGGGGGGGGCGGTTCACCCCTCCACTTT.